The T cell receptor (beta chain) described here comes from a study of cytomegalovirus exposure and HLA in healthy donors. Study-wide context: The 120 or so validation repertoires matched the 500 to 750 first-cohort repertoires in platform, a later analysis reported.

Study findings and constraints: Some TCR beta chains (roughly 150 of them) were listed as cytomegalovirus-associated. Reports described diagnosis of cytomegalovirus status by the classifier as highly specific and sensitive.

The assay was immunoSEQ multiplex PCR, and TCRdb's table has in-frame clones only and misses some. The sample carries about 130,000 clones, about 89% recorded once. The trim removed 5 bases at V and 0 bases at J, leaving 1 base unmatched. There are 14 residues in the CDR3. CDR1 MNHEY and CDR2 SVGAGI come from the germline V gene. This clone showed up just once. What it binds is not known. Sequenced sample: PBMCs. The J gene is TRBJ2-1, the V gene TRBV6-5, with 7 bases lining up with TRBD2. This clonotype originated in a woman aged 18-29 years in good health and CMV-seronegative. This CDR3 reads CASSLADSYNEQFF. CDR3 DNA sequence: TGTGCCAGCAGTCTAGCGGACTCCTACAATGAGCAGTTCTTC.